These 28 T cell receptor beta chains originate from one sample sequenced in a study of CD8 T cells in ankylosing spondylitis. TCRdb called the 5' RACE reads again in MiXCR, with one record for every CDR3 protein. The data hold approximately 260,000 distinct CDR3 sequences, with 18% observed a single time. Sequenced: blood, either unsorted or a sorted T cell fraction (not recorded which). These receptors were obtained from a male donor with ankylosing spondylitis or in good health (not recorded which).

In this sample, this clonotype turned up a few times. The chain uses TRBV4-2 and TRBJ2-1; 10 bases agree with TRBD1. The V gene's germline CDR1 is LGHNA and CDR2 YNFKEQ. This CDR3 has 19 residues. V trimming: 2 bases; J trimming: 1 base; junction bases outside the gene matches: 11. The DNA for the CDR3 is TGTGCCAGCAGCCAACTCTGGGACAGGGGAAGGGAGTCCTACAATGAGCAGTTCTTC. Protein: CASSQLWDRGRESYNEQFF.

This clonotype was detected a few times. This chain joins TRBV12-3 or TRBV12-4 and TRBJ2-3, with TRBD1 as a possible D gene (6 bases). This CDR3 contains 14 residues. With 6 bases removed from V and 4 bases from J, the gap between germline ends came to 14 bases. The CDR3 loop is CASRKRQDPDTQYF. The CDR3 DNA is TGTGCCAGCAGGAAGAGACAGGATCCAGATACGCAGTATTTT.

This clonotype was seen ten or more times. V gene TRBV5-1 combines with J gene TRBJ2-1; no clear D gene. V was cut by 7 bases and J by 4 bases, with 6 bases left in between. CDR1 and CDR2 (germline): SGHRS, YFSETQ. The CDR3 is made up of 11 amino acids. CDR3 sequence reads: CASGDYNEQFF. The DNA of the CDR3 is TGCGCCAGCGGGGATTACAATGAGCAGTTCTTC.

In its sample, this clonotype was seen a few times. For the CDR3, the DNA is TGCGCCAGCAGCCAAGATGGAGCTACCGAGGAAGAGACCCAGTACTTC. Its protein is CASSQDGATEEETQYF. V and J are TRBV4-3 and TRBJ2-5; D unresolved. The V and J ends lost 0 bases and 3 bases respectively, with 14 bases between them. This CDR3 comprises 16 residues. Per germline, CDR1 LGHNA and CDR2 YSLEER.

This clonotype has only a few counts. This CDR3 reads CSSPGGTDNEQFF. Here the CDR3 DNA reads TGCAGCTCCCCCGGGGGCACCGACAATGAGCAGTTCTTC. The chain carries TRBV29-1 and TRBJ2-1; D might be TRBD1 or TRBD2, each matching 6 bases. The CDR3 loop spans 13 amino acids. Germline V gene data show CDR1 as SQVTM and CDR2 as ANQGSEA. Trimming pared 8 bases from V and 5 bases from J, leaving 16 bases between.

There are a few counts of this clonotype. This rearrangement joins TRBV4-1 to TRBJ1-1, with D maybe TRBD1 (5 bases). Between the trimmed V and J ends, which lost 6 bases and 1 base, there was a span of 12 bases. The CDR3 has 14 amino acids. Germline values: CDR1 MGHRA, CDR2 YSYEKL. In DNA, the CDR3 is TGCGCCAGCAGGGCAGACAGACCGAACACTGAAGCTTTCTTT. Its translation: CASRADRPNTEAFF.

The DNA of the CDR3 is TGCAGCGTTGTACAGGGAGAGACCCAGTACTTC. Protein product: CSVVQGETQYF. The chain carries TRBV29-1 and TRBJ2-5; D possibly corresponds to TRBD1 (6 bases). V was trimmed by 4 bases and J by 4 bases, leaving 7 bases between them. The CDR3 length is 11 residues. CDR1 is SQVTM and CDR2 is ANQGSEA in the germline V gene. Full variable domain (outside the CDR3, taken from reference TRBV29-1 and TRBJ2-5): SAVISQKPSRDICQRGTSLTIQCQVDSQVTMMFWYRQQPGQSLTLIATANQGSEATYESGFVIDKFPISRPNLTFSTLTVSNMSPEDSSIYLCSVVQGETQYFGPGTRLLVL.

The chain uses TRBV18 and TRBJ2-5; the D gene could be TRBD1 or TRBD2 (5 bases each). CDR1 is KGHSH and CDR2 is LQKENI in the germline V gene. This CDR3 contains 14 residues. V was pared by 0 bases and J by 8 bases, with 13 bases between. CDR3 bases: TGTGCCAGCTCACCACCTGGGACCCTACTTACCCAGTACTTC. This codes for CASSPPGTLLTQYF.

This chain links TRBV5-1 with TRBJ2-3; the match to TRBD2 covers 8 bases. Per the germline V gene, CDR1 is SGHRS and CDR2 is YFSETQ. Trimming at V came to 3 bases and at J to 3 bases, leaving 21 bases not matched to a gene. The CDR3 is 20 residues long. CDR3 in DNA: TGCGCCAGCAGCTCGCCGGTTAACGGGAGGGCGGGATCTCCTACAGATACGCAGTATTTT. Amino acids: CASSSPVNGRAGSPTDTQYF.

This clonotype has only a few counts. Written as DNA, the CDR3 is TGTGCCAGTAGTATTATGATAGCGCACAATGAGCAGTTCTTC. It codes for CASSIMIAHNEQFF. The chain is built from TRBV19 and TRBJ2-1, with TRBD2 as a possible D gene (5 bases). This CDR3 has 14 residues. Germline V CDR1 and CDR2: LNHDA, SQIVND (reference sequence). V lost 3 bases and J lost 5, with 11 bases in between.

The chain is built from TRBV3-1 and TRBJ1-1; 7 nucleotides line up with TRBD1. The V gene's germline CDR1 is LGHDT and CDR2 YNNKEL (reference sequence). The trim removed 0 bases at V and 8 bases at J, leaving 15 bases unmatched. This CDR3 comprises 17 residues. CDR3 DNA sequence: TGTGCCAGCAGCCAAGATATAACAGGGGCCCCCTCAGGGGAAGCTTTCTTT. Translating gives CASSQDITGAPSGEAFF.

The sample holds a few counts of this clonotype. V gene TRBV5-1 combines with J gene TRBJ2-7; a weak D match, TRBD2 (5 bases). V was shortened by 0 bases and J by 5 bases, with 12 bases between the two germline ends. The CDR3 contains 14 residues. From germline, CDR1 is SGHRS and CDR2 YFSETQ. CDR3 DNA sequence: TGCGCCAGCAGCTTGGTTAGCGCGGGCGACGAGCAGTACTTC. Protein: CASSLVSAGDEQYF.

This clonotype was seen many times. The chain carries TRBV5-1 and TRBJ2-3, with TRBD1 as a possible D gene (6 bases). V lost 6 bases to trimming and J lost 3 bases, with 20 bases between them. Germline V gene data show CDR1 as SGHRS and CDR2 as YFSETQ. There are 16 residues in the CDR3. The CDR3 DNA follows: TGCGCCAGCAAAGCTTACTTGGACAGTCCTACAGATACGCAGTATTTT. Its translation is CASKAYLDSPTDTQYF.

The CDR3 coding sequence is TGCAGTGCTAGGGGACTAGCGGGAGTCAGCACCGGGGAGCTGTTTTTT. This codes for CSARGLAGVSTGELFF. V gene TRBV20-1 combines with J gene TRBJ2-2; 14 bases line up with TRBD2. This CDR3 comprises 16 residues. Unmatched junction bases numbered 4, after V lost 3 bases and J lost 4 bases. Germline V gene sequence: CDR1 DFQATT, CDR2 SNEGSKA (reference sequence).

This clonotype occurred once. The gene calls are TRBV12-3 or TRBV12-4 and TRBJ2-2, with 8 bases matching TRBD2. The J segment lost 2 bases and the V segment lost 6 bases, leaving 11 bases of the junction unmatched. The CDR3 runs to 17 residues. The CDR3 sequence: CASRGEPLAVNTGELFF. CDR3 DNA sequence: TGTGCCAGCAGGGGGGAGCCACTAGCGGTTAACACCGGGGAGCTGTTTTTT.

The chain is built from TRBV2 and TRBJ1-2; 10 nucleotides align to TRBD1. Trimming cost V 11 bases and J 5 bases; bases outside gene matches: 23. The CDR3 is 18 amino acids. Germline-derived CDR1 and CDR2 are SNHLY and FYNNEI. The CDR3 spells CAFSPNLGGQGVEYGYTF. CDR3 in DNA: TGTGCCTTCAGTCCGAACCTCGGAGGACAGGGGGTGGAGTATGGCTACACCTTC.

This clonotype was detected a few times. The chain is built from TRBV4-1 and TRBJ2-2, with TRBD1 as a possible D gene (5 bases). This CDR3 has 16 amino acids. Germline CDR1 and CDR2: MGHRA and YSYEKL. V shed 0 bases and J shed 4 bases, with 12 bases lying between them. CDR3 protein: CASSQDESGFTGELFF. CDR3 sequence (DNA): TGCGCCAGCAGCCAAGATGAGTCAGGGTTCACCGGGGAGCTGTTTTTT.

This clonotype has only a few counts. This chain uses TRBV27 with TRBJ2-2, with D maybe TRBD1 (6 bases). CDR3 size: 15 residues. The germline gives CDR1 MNHEY, CDR2 SMNVEV (reference sequence). Trimming pared 8 bases from V and 1 base from J, leaving 14 bases between. CDR3 amino acids: CASGRQDLNTGELFF. DNA for the CDR3: TGTGCCAGCGGAAGACAGGATTTGAACACCGGGGAGCTGTTTTTT.

Only a few counts were recorded for this clonotype. This chain connects TRBV4-3 to TRBJ1-4; D is unresolved. The V gene lost 0 bases and the J gene lost 0 bases, with 14 bases spanning the gap. Germline-derived CDR1 and CDR2 are LGHNA and YSLEER. The CDR3 sequence is 18 residues long. The CDR3 bases are TGCGCCAGCAGCCAAGATCCATTAGCGACTGCAACTAATGAAAAACTGTTTTTT. It translates to CASSQDPLATATNEKLFF.

In this sample, this clonotype turned up a few times. The chain joins TRBV6-1 to TRBJ1-1, with D hard to call. The V end lost 6 bases, the J end lost 5 bases, and 19 bases lay between the germline ends. This CDR3 is 15 amino acids long. The V gene's germline CDR1 is MNHNS and CDR2 SASEGT. CDR3 sequence reads: CASSSGRRTQTEAFF. The CDR3, as DNA: TGTGCCAGCAGCTCCGGGAGACGGACCCAGACTGAAGCTTTCTTT.

The chain joins TRBV27 to TRBJ1-1; D remains ambiguous. This CDR3 region has 13 residues. Trimming took 5 bases from V and 5 from J, leaving 12 bases between them. CDR1 MNHEY and CDR2 SMNVEV come from the germline V gene (reference sequence). This CDR3 is CASSPPTGTEAFF. CDR3 sequence (DNA): TGTGCCAGCAGTCCCCCGACCGGGACTGAAGCTTTCTTT.

Comments on this clonotype: The junction does not match germline at one end; this may be a read error. The chain couples TRBV12-3 or TRBV12-4 to TRBJ2-5; TRBD2 agrees at 7 bases. The CDR3 consists of 15 residues. The CDR3 here is CATSSFEGGYETQYF. For the CDR3, the DNA is TGTGCCACCAGTTCCTTTGAGGGAGGGTATGAGACCCAGTACTTC.

The V gene is TRBV12-3 or TRBV12-4, the J gene TRBJ2-1; 11 bases fit TRBD2. This CDR3 has 16 amino acids. Trimming removed 3 bases from V and 2 bases from J; junction bases left unmatched: 3. CDR3 coding DNA: TGTGCCAGCAGTTTGGCGGGACTAGCGGCCTACAATGAGCAGTTCTTC. Amino acid sequence: CASSLAGLAAYNEQFF.

The gene calls are TRBV27 and TRBJ2-7; D ambiguous. Trimming removed 3 bases at V and 2 bases at J, with 8 bases between. This CDR3 is 13 amino acids long. The germline gives CDR1 MNHEY, CDR2 SMNVEV (reference sequence). CDR3 region: CASSFGNTYEQYF. The CDR3 DNA is TGTGCCAGCAGTTTTGGGAATACCTACGAGCAGTACTTC.

The V and J genes are TRBV12-3 or TRBV12-4 and TRBJ2-2; D is undetermined. V was clipped by 6 bases and J by 6 bases, with 8 bases between them. This CDR3 has 12 residues. The CDR3 loop is CASRYGPGELFF. CDR3 nucleotide sequence: TGTGCCAGCAGATATGGACCCGGGGAGCTGTTTTTT.

This clonotype was detected only a few times. The genes are TRBV9 and TRBJ2-7; 10 bases match TRBD2. The CDR3 consists of 15 residues. In germline, CDR1 is SGDLS, CDR2 YYNGEE. With V trimmed by 0 bases and J by 6 bases, 6 bases remained unmatched. The CDR3 sequence: CASSVGASGSGEQYF. CDR3 DNA: TGTGCCAGCAGCGTAGGGGCTAGCGGGAGTGGCGAGCAGTACTTC.

This chain's CDR3 is CASSLTPSGGGEQYF. CDR3 bases: TGTGCCAGCAGTTTAACGCCTAGCGGAGGAGGCGAGCAGTACTTC. The chain has TRBV12-3 or TRBV12-4 and TRBJ2-7; TRBD2 matches at 7 bases. The CDR3 loop spans 15 amino acids. Germline trimming cut 2 bases from V and 6 bases from J; bases unmatched to any gene: 10.

The rearrangement joins TRBV7-9 to TRBJ2-7; D ambiguous. Between the trimmed V and J ends, which lost 5 bases and 6 bases, there was a span of 11 bases. CDR3 size: 12 residues. The germline V gene encodes CDR1 SEHNR and CDR2 FQNEAQ (reference sequence). The CDR3: CASSPGPLEQYF. The DNA of the CDR3 is TGTGCCAGCAGCCCCGGGCCCCTCGAGCAGTACTTC.